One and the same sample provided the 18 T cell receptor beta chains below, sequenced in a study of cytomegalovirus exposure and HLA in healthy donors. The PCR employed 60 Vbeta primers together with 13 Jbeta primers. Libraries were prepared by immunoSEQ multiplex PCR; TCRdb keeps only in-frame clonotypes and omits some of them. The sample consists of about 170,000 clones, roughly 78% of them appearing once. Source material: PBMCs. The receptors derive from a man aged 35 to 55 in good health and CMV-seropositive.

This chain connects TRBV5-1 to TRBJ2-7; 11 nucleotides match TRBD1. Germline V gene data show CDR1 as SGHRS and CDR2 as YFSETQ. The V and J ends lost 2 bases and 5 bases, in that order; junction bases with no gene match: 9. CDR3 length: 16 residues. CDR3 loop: CASSLGRDRGSDEQYF. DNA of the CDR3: TGCGCCAGCAGCTTAGGACGGGACAGGGGGAGTGACGAGCAGTACTTC. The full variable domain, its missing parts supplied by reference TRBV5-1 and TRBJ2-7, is KAGVTQTPRYLIKTRGQQVTLSCSPISGHRSVSWYQQTPGQGLQFLFEYFSETQRNKGNFPGRFSGRQFSNSRSEMNVSTLELGDSALYLCASSLGRDRGSDEQYFGPGTRLTVT.

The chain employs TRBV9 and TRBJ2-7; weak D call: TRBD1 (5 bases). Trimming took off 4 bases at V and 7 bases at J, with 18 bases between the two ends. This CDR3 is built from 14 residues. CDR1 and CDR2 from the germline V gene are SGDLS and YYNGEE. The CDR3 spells CASSTSTDPKEQYF. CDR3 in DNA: TGTGCCAGCAGCACATCGACAGATCCAAAAGAGCAGTACTTC.

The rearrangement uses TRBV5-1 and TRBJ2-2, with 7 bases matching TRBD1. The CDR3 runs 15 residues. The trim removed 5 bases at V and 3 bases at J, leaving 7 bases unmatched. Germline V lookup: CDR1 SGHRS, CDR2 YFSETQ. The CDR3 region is CASSNDRADTGELFF. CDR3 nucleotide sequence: TGCGCCAGCAGTAATGACAGGGCGGACACCGGGGAGCTGTTTTTT.

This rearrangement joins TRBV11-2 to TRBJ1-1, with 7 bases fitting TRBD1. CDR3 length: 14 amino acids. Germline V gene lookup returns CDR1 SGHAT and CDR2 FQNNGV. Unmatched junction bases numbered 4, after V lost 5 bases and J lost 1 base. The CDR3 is CASSPRQGNTEAFF. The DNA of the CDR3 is TGTGCCAGCAGCCCTCGACAGGGGAACACTGAAGCTTTCTTT.

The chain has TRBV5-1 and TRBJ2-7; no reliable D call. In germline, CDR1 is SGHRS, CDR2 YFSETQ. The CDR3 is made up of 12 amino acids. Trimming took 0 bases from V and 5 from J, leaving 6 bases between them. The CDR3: CASSLVDDEQYF. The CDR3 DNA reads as TGCGCCAGCAGCTTGGTAGATGACGAGCAGTACTTC.

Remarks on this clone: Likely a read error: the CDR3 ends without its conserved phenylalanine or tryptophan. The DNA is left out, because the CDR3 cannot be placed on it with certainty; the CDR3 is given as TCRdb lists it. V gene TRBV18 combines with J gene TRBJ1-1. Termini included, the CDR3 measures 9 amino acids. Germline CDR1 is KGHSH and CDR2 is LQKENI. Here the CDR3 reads CATLTATGG.

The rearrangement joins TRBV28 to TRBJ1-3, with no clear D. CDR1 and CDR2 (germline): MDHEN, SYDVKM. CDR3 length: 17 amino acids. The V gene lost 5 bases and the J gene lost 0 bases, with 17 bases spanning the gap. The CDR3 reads CASSPAAAVASGNTIYF. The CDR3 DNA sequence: TGTGCCAGCAGTCCGGCGGCGGCTGTAGCCTCTGGAAACACCATATATTTT.

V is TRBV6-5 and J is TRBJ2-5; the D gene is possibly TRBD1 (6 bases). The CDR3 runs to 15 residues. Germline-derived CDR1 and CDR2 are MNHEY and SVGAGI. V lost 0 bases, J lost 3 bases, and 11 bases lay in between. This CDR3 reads CASSYSTRQEETQYF. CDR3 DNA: TGTGCCAGCAGTTACTCGACACGACAGGAAGAGACCCAGTACTTC.

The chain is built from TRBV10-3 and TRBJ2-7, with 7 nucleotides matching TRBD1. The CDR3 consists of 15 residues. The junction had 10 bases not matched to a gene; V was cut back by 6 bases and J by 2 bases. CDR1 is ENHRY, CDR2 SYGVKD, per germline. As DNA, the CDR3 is TGTGCCATCAGGACCGGGACAGCGGTTACCTACGAGCAGTACTTC. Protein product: CAIRTGTAVTYEQYF.

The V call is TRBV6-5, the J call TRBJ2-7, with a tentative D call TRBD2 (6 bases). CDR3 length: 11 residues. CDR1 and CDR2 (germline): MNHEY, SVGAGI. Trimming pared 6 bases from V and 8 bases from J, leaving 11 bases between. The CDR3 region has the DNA TGTGCCAGCAGCCCGGGGGAAAAGCAGTACTTC. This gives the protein CASSPGEKQYF.

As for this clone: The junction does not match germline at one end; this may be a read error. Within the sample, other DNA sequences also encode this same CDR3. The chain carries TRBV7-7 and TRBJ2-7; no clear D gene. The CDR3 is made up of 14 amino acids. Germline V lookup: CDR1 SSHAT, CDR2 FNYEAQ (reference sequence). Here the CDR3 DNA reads TGTGCTAGCAGCTTAGGTCCGGGTTCCTACGAGCAGTACTTC. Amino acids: CASSLGPGSYEQYF.

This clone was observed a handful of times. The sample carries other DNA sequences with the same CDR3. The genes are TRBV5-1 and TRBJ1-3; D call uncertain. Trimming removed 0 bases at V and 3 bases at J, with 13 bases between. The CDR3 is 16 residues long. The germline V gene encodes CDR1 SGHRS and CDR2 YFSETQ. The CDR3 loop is CASSLGGSLFGNTIYF. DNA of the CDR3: TGCGCCAGCAGCTTGGGAGGGTCTTTATTTGGAAACACCATATATTTT.

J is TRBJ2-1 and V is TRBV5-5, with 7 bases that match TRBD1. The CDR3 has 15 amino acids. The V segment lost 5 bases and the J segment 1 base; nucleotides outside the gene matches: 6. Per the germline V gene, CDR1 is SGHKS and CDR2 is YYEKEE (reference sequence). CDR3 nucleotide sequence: TGTGCCAGCAGTGAAGGGACAGTTTCCTACAATGAGCAGTTCTTC. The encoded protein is CASSEGTVSYNEQFF.

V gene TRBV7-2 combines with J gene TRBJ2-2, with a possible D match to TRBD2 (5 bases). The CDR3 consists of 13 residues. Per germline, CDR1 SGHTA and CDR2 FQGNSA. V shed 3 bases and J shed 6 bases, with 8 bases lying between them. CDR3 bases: TGTGCCAGCAGCTTCAAGAGGGCCGGGGAGCTGTTTTTT. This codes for CASSFKRAGELFF.

The CDR3 sequence is CASSRDRGPLRPQHF. DNA for the CDR3: TGTGCCAGCAGCCGGGACAGGGGGCCCCTCAGGCCCCAGCATTTT. The chain employs TRBV7-2 and TRBJ1-5, with 12 bases aligning to TRBD1. The CDR3 contains 15 residues. In germline, CDR1 is SGHTA, CDR2 FQGNSA. The V and J ends lost 5 bases and 9 bases, in that order; junction bases with no gene match: 8.

The CDR3 DNA follows: TGCGCCAGCAGCCAGTGGGGGGAGGCAGACGAGCAGTACTTC. This gives the protein CASSQWGEADEQYF. The V and J genes are TRBV4-1 and TRBJ2-5, with a weak D call TRBD2 (6 bases). The J call may not be correct, given that the DNA end is closer to TRBJ2-7. There are 14 residues in the CDR3. CDR1 and CDR2 from the germline V gene are MGHRA and YSYEKL.

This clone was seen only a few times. The CDR3 DNA reads as TGTGCCAGCAGCCCCCGAGGGGGCCACCAACACAGCGGGGAGCTGTTTTTT. It is translated as CASSPRGGHQHSGELFF. The J gene is TRBJ2-2, the V gene TRBV7-3; TRBD1 agrees at 7 bases. CDR3 length: 17 residues. Germline V lookup: CDR1 SGHTA, CDR2 FQGTGA. V gave up 5 bases and J gave up 7 bases; unmatched junction bases: 16. Full variable domain (outside the CDR3, taken from reference TRBV7-3 and TRBJ2-2): GAGVSQTPSNKVTEKGKYVELRCDPISGHTALYWYRQSLGQGPEFLIYFQGTGAADDSGLPNDRFFAVRPEGSVSTLKIQRTERGDSAVYLCASSPRGGHQHSGELFFGEGSRLTVL.

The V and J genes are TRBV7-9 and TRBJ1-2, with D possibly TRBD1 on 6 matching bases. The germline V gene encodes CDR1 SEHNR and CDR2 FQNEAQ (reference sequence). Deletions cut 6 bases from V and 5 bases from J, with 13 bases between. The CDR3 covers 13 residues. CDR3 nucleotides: TGTGCCAGCAGTCGGGACAACGGGTATGGCTACACCTTC. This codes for CASSRDNGYGYTF.